This TCR beta chain was recorded in a study of beta chain features in type 1 diabetes. Overall study findings and caveats: All four CD4+ subsets of Type 1 diabetes patients contained TCRB CDR3s that were moderately but significantly shorter.

This CDR3 is built from 15 residues. J was trimmed by 5 bases and V by 4 bases; bases with no gene match: 8. Germline CDR1 reads SGHRS; CDR2 reads YFSETQ. Expressed TCRB transcripts were sequenced, since all the RNA that had been isolated was reverse transcribed. The table came from immunoSEQ multiplex PCR; TCRdb's copy has only in-frame clones and leaves some out. In the table there are more than 150,000 clones, roughly 10% of which are singletons. This clone was picked up a small number of times. Its antigen remains unknown. The TCR originated in a woman under 40 with type 1 diabetes. The genes are TRBV5-1 and TRBJ2-7, with 11 bases that match TRBD2. The specimen sequenced was central memory CD4+ T cells from blood. The CDR3 region is CASSPNSGRGNEQYF. In DNA, the CDR3 is TGCGCCAGCAGCCCTAATAGCGGGAGGGGCAACGAGCAGTACTTC.